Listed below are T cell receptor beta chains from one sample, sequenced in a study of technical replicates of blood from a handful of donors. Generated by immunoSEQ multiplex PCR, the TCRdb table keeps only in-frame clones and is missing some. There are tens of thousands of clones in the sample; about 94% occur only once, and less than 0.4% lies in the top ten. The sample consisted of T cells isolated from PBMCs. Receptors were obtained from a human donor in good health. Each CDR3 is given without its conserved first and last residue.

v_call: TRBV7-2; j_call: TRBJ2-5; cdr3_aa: ASSFYSPQETQY
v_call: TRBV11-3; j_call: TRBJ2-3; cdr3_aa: ASSPDRGRADTQY
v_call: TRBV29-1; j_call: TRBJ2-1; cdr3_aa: SVVRGRAHEQF
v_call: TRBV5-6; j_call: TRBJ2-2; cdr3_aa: ASSFTTGIGELF
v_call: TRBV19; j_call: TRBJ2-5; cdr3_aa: ASSQPGQVKRQETQY
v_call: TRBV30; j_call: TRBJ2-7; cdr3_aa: AWSATSGRGEQY
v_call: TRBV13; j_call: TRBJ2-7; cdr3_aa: ASSQSTYEQY
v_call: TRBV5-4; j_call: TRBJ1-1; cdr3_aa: ASSSMAGIAF
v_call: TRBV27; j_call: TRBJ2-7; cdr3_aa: ASSLPGLVHEQY
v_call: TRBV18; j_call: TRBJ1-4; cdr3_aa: ASSPIGPTNEKLF
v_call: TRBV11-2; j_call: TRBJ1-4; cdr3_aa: ASSFRGAGYEKLF
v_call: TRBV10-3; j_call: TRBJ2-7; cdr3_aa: AIKLAGVEEQY
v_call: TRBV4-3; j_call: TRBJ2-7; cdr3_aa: ASSQQIDMGEQY
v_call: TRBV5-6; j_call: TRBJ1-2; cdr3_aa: ASSLFQGSTGGYT
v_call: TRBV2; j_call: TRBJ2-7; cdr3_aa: ASSESGGDEQY
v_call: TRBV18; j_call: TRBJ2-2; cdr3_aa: ASSAPGLAYTGELF
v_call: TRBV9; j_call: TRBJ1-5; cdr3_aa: ASSEKSGSNQPQH
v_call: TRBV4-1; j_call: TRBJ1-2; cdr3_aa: ASSQDDTGGRGYT
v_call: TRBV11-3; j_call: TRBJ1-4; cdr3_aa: ASSLHPGREKLF
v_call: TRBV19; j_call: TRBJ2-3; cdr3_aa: ASSTSSGSTDTQY
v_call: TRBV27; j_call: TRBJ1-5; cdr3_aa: ASSPGQNNQPQH
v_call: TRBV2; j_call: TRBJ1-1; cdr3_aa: ASITAGGGF
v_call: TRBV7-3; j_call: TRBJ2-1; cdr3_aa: ASSLEGTSGRMQQF